This T cell receptor (beta chain) was retrieved from a study of blood T cell repertoires in COVID-19. About the research overall: Nucleic acid was either cDNA or gDNA, and it came from T cells, B-cell-depleted T cells, or PBMCs.

Which cohort a participant joined came from the clinical history participants gave. Cohort 3 donors counted as recovered after two negative PCRs, clearance, or resolved symptoms. Original processing methods: By means of reference gene primer amplification, nucleated cell counts were estimated. Some clones are missing from TCRdb's copy, which holds only in-frame ones; the method was immunoSEQ multiplex PCR. The V and J calls and the clone size are those of that table, but D and trimming were determined from the DNA. Among some 200,000 clones listed, around 90% were seen once. Trimming left V 2 bases short and J 1 base short, with 14 bases between. The CDR3 length is 16 residues. Looked up from germline, CDR1 is SEHNR and CDR2 is FQNEAQ (reference sequence).

The TCR was taken from a woman aged 25 to 45 who had recovered from COVID-19. The sequenced material came from PBMCs or T cells enriched from blood (not recorded which). The gene calls are TRBV7-9 and TRBJ2-5; no clear D gene. In DNA, the CDR3 is TGTGCCAGCAGCTTACGGCTGTTTGCAGGCCAAGAGACCCAGTACTTC. Its translation: CASSLRLFAGQETQYF.